This passage covers 28 T cell receptor beta chains from one sample sequenced in a study of blood T cell repertoires in COVID-19. Data came from immunoSEQ multiplex PCR; TCRdb stores just in-frame clones and leaves some out. Seen here are 310,000 or so clones, 70% to 90% observed once, and the top ten hold about 6.8%. Sequencing input: peripheral blood. These receptors were obtained from a man in his late teens or twenties who had recovered from COVID-19.

This chain links TRBV5-1 with TRBJ2-5; D possibly corresponds to TRBD1 (5 bases). V dropped 5 bases and J dropped 5 bases, with 16 bases sitting between them. The CDR3 is 14 residues long. Germline values: CDR1 SGHRS, CDR2 YFSETQ. The CDR3 DNA reads TGCGCCAGCAGTTCTCCGGACACAAGGGAGACCCAGTACTTC. Translation: CASSSPDTRETQYF.

The V and J genes are TRBV7-8 and TRBJ2-5, with TRBD2 matching over 8 bases. Trimming took 3 bases from V and 3 from J; bases not matched to a gene: 6. The CDR3 is 15 residues long. Germline assignment: CDR1 SGHVS and CDR2 FQNEAQ. The CDR3 bases are TGTGCCAGCAGCTTCTTAGCGGGGAGGAAAGAGACCCAGTACTTC. Protein product: CASSFLAGRKETQYF.

This clone was seen only once. CDR3 in amino acids: CASSSGHLNYGYTF. The CDR3 bases are TGTGCCAGCAGTTCGGGACACCTTAACTATGGCTACACCTTC. The chain couples TRBV27 to TRBJ1-2, with a weak D call TRBD1 (6 bases). Per germline, CDR1 MNHEY and CDR2 SMNVEV (reference sequence). V lost 4 bases, J lost 1 base, and 10 bases lay in between. This CDR3 is built from 14 residues.

The rearrangement links TRBV20-1 to TRBJ2-1; D perhaps matches TRBD2 (5 bases). Germline V gene data show CDR1 as DFQATT and CDR2 as SNEGSKA (reference sequence). CDR3 length equals 13 residues. V was clipped by 3 bases and J by 8 bases, with 14 bases between them. CDR3 coding DNA: TGCAGTGCTAGTCTCGTGAGGGCAGATGAGCAGTTCTTC. Encoded protein: CSASLVRADEQFF.

The rearrangement links TRBV10-2 to TRBJ1-1; TRBD1 aligns across 7 bases. The CDR3 totals 15 residues. V shed 4 bases and J 1 base; nucleotides not matched to a gene: 6. Germline assignment: CDR1 WSHSY and CDR2 SAAADI. The CDR3 DNA reads TGCGCCAGCAGTGTACTCACAGGGGAGAACACTGAAGCTTTCTTT. The encoded protein is CASSVLTGENTEAFF.

This chain uses TRBV2 with TRBJ1-4, with 12 positions matching TRBD1. V was clipped by 8 bases and J by 7 bases; unmatched bases: 8. The length of the CDR3 is 15 residues. Germline V gives CDR1 SNHLY, CDR2 FYNNEI. CDR3 in DNA: TGTGCCAGCGCGGGACAGGGGGCGAGAGGTGAAAAACTGTTTTTT. Its translation: CASAGQGARGEKLFF.

The chain links TRBV7-2 to TRBJ1-2, with 9 bases identical to TRBD1. Unmatched junction bases numbered 7, after V lost 7 bases and J lost 7 bases. This CDR3 is built from 13 residues. Looked up from germline, CDR1 is SGHTA and CDR2 is FQGNSA. The CDR3 region is CASNHGTGFGYTF. Here the CDR3 DNA reads TGTGCCAGCAACCACGGGACAGGGTTTGGCTACACCTTC.

This chain links TRBV29-1 with TRBJ2-7; D remains unclear. Germline CDR1 reads SQVTM; CDR2 reads ANQGSEA. V was pared by 5 bases and J by 6 bases, with 8 bases between. This CDR3 contains 10 residues. The DNA for the CDR3 is TGCAGCGTTTTCGGCGGCGAGCAGTACTTC. Encoded protein: CSVFGGEQYF.

This chain uses TRBV7-9 with TRBJ2-7; 7 bases are shared with TRBD1. CDR3 length: 14 amino acids. Germline values: CDR1 SEHNR, CDR2 FQNEAQ (reference sequence). The V and J ends lost 1 base and 4 bases, in that order; junction bases with no gene match: 4. The CDR3 DNA sequence: TGTGCCAGCAGCTTAGGGGGACAGCTATACGAGCAGTACTTC. It translates to CASSLGGQLYEQYF.

This rearrangement joins TRBV30 to TRBJ1-6; D is unclear. Trimming took 4 bases from V and 0 from J, leaving 10 bases between them. CDR1 is GTSNPN, CDR2 SVGIG, per germline (reference sequence). The CDR3 spans 15 residues. CDR3 DNA sequence: TGTGCCTGGACGTTCGGACTCTCCTATAATTCACCCCTCCACTTT. This encodes CAWTFGLSYNSPLHF.

The gene calls are TRBV24-1 and TRBJ2-2, with 9 bases fitting TRBD1. The CDR3 is made up of 18 amino acids. The germline V gene has CDR1 KGHDR and CDR2 SFDVKD. V shed 4 bases, J shed 2 bases, and the junction held 10 bases outside the gene matches. The CDR3: CATSDHPGQGRNTGELFF. The CDR3 nucleotides read TGTGCCACCAGTGACCACCCCGGACAGGGGCGTAACACCGGGGAGCTGTTTTTT.

This clone was found once. V and J are TRBV2 and TRBJ2-7, with D possibly matching TRBD2 (6 bases). V gave up 6 bases and J gave up 0 bases, with 12 bases separating them. The CDR3 has 14 amino acids. CDR1 and CDR2 (germline): SNHLY, FYNNEI. DNA of the CDR3: TGTGCCAGCAGGTTGGAGGGGAGCTCCTACGAGCAGTACTTC. Its translation: CASRLEGSSYEQYF.

This chain links TRBV19 with TRBJ1-3; no firm D call. V gave up 5 bases and J gave up 4 bases, with 18 bases separating them. The CDR3 runs to 16 residues. From germline, CDR1 is LNHDA and CDR2 SQIVND (reference sequence). CDR3 sequence reads: CASSYGERGYGNTIYF. CDR3 in DNA: TGTGCCAGTAGTTACGGGGAACGGGGATACGGAAACACCATATATTTT. Filled out from reference TRBV19 and TRBJ1-3, the complete variable domain reads DGGITQSPKYLFRKEGQNVTLSCEQNLNHDAMYWYRQDPGQGLRLIYYSQIVNDFQKGDIAEGYSVSREKKESFPLTVTSAQKNPTAFYLCASSYGERGYGNTIYFGEGSWLTVV.

This sequence joins TRBV15 and TRBJ2-7; 10 positions match TRBD1. Germline V gene lookup returns CDR1 LNHNV and CDR2 YYDKDF (reference sequence). V shed 3 bases, J shed 5 bases, and the junction held 4 bases outside the gene matches. This CDR3 has 14 residues. This CDR3 is CATSRRQGADEQYF. The CDR3 region has the DNA TGTGCCACCAGCAGGAGACAGGGGGCTGACGAGCAGTACTTC.

The J gene is TRBJ1-2, the V gene TRBV9; possible D gene TRBD1, 5 bases. V dropped 0 bases and J dropped 2 bases, with 20 bases sitting between them. The germline gives CDR1 SGDLS, CDR2 YYNGEE. CDR3 length: 18 amino acids. The DNA of the CDR3 is TGTGCCAGCAGCGTAGAGGTGGGGACTCGTCCTAAAAACTATGGCTACACCTTC. This translates into CASSVEVGTRPKNYGYTF.

The chain is built from TRBV10-1 and TRBJ2-2; tentative D call: TRBD1 (6 bases). The CDR3 is made up of 14 amino acids. CDR1 WNHNN and CDR2 SYGVQD come from the germline V gene (reference sequence). The V gene lost 7 bases and the J gene lost 1 base, with 10 bases spanning the gap. In DNA form, the CDR3 reads TGCGCCAGCACAGGGGCCCTGAACACCGGGGAGCTGTTTTTT. This codes for CASTGALNTGELFF.

The J gene is TRBJ1-1, the V gene TRBV7-8; D possibly corresponds to TRBD1 (5 bases). Germline V CDR1 and CDR2: SGHVS, FQNEAQ. Deletions cut 5 bases from V and 4 bases from J, with 14 bases between. This CDR3 has 14 amino acids. For the CDR3, the DNA is TGTGCCAGCAGCCCTCAAAGGGGTAGCACTGAAGCTTTCTTT. This gives the protein CASSPQRGSTEAFF.

The chain couples TRBV7-2 to TRBJ1-4; 10 positions agree with TRBD1. CDR3 length equals 14 residues. CDR1 SGHTA and CDR2 FQGNSA come from the germline V gene. V was clipped by 6 bases and J by 8 bases; unmatched bases: 6. The CDR3 region has the DNA TGTGCCAGCAGACCAGACAGGGGGCACGAAAAACTGTTTTTT. It is translated as CASRPDRGHEKLFF.

The V and J genes are TRBV10-3 and TRBJ1-1; D gene ambiguous. Per the germline V gene, CDR1 is ENHRY and CDR2 is SYGVKD. The germline V and J ends were trimmed by 3 bases and 1 base, with 6 bases remaining between them. The CDR3 covers 13 residues. CDR3 in amino acids: CAISDPSNTEAFF. CDR3 nucleotide sequence: TGTGCCATCAGTGACCCGTCGAACACTGAAGCTTTCTTT.

The chain recombines TRBV15 with TRBJ2-2; 8 positions match TRBD1. V shed 2 bases, J shed 5 bases, and the junction held 7 bases outside the gene matches. This CDR3 is built from 16 residues. Germline V CDR1 and CDR2: LNHNV, YYDKDF (reference sequence). The CDR3 DNA reads as TGTGCCACCAGCAGACCCGGGACAGGACGGACCGGGGAGCTGTTTTTT. It specifies CATSRPGTGRTGELFF.

This chain joins TRBV19 and TRBJ2-7; 10 bases are shared with TRBD2. The CDR3 has 15 residues. V dropped 2 bases and J dropped 0; count of bases not matched to a gene: 1. CDR1 and CDR2 from the germline V gene are LNHDA and SQIVND (reference sequence). The CDR3 loop reads CASSIIAGGSYEQYF. The CDR3, as DNA: TGTGCCAGTAGTATAATAGCGGGGGGCTCCTACGAGCAGTACTTC.

The chain carries TRBV11-3 and TRBJ2-7; TRBD2 matches 7 bases. The CDR3 consists of 19 residues. V was pared by 4 bases and J by 0 bases, with 18 bases of the junction left unmatched. The germline V gene has CDR1 SGHNT and CDR2 YENEEA. The CDR3 DNA follows: TGTGCCAGCAGCTGTTCGGTCCTCGGGGAGGGACGGAGCTCCTACGAGCAGTACTTC. This translates into CASSCSVLGEGRSSYEQYF.

The chain couples TRBV4-3 to TRBJ2-2; no clear D gene. This CDR3 has 13 amino acids. CDR1 and CDR2 (germline): LGHNA, YSLEER. V lost 0 bases and J 13 bases, leaving 12 bases between the germline ends. CDR3 protein: CASSQERFSWLFF. CDR3 nucleotide sequence: TGCGCCAGCAGCCAAGAGCGTTTTTCATGGCTGTTTTTT.

The chain recombines TRBV5-4 with TRBJ1-6, with unresolved D. There are 14 residues in the CDR3. Trimming stripped 0 bases from V and 5 bases from J, with 6 bases between. Germline V gene data show CDR1 as SGHNT and CDR2 as YYREEE (reference sequence). The CDR3 bases are TGTGCCAGCAGCTTGGTACAGAATAATTCACCCCTCCACTTT. Translated: CASSLVQNNSPLHF.

The chain couples TRBV7-3 to TRBJ1-1, with D unclear. V dropped 0 bases and J dropped 4 bases, with 9 bases sitting between them. Per the germline V gene, CDR1 is SGHTA and CDR2 is FQGTGA. The CDR3 covers 14 residues. CDR3 in amino acids: CASSLTQGSTEAFF. The CDR3, as DNA: TGTGCCAGCAGCTTAACGCAAGGGAGCACTGAAGCTTTCTTT.

The V gene is TRBV19, the J gene TRBJ2-7, with 11 bases fitting TRBD1. Germline-derived CDR1 and CDR2 are LNHDA and SQIVND (reference sequence). V lost 3 bases to trimming and J lost 7 bases; unmatched junction nucleotides: 8. The CDR3 runs to 15 residues. CDR3 residues: CASSIGTGGIEEQYF. In DNA, the CDR3 is TGTGCCAGTAGTATCGGGACAGGGGGTATCGAGGAGCAGTACTTC.

The chain is built from TRBV18 and TRBJ1-3; TRBD1 agrees at 7 bases. CDR1 is KGHSH and CDR2 is LQKENI in the germline V gene. Losses at the gene ends were 5 bases for V and 4 bases for J; bases not matched to a gene: 11. This CDR3 spans 16 amino acids. Written as DNA, the CDR3 is TGTGCCAGCTCAGAGACAGGGAGATATTCCGGAAACACCATATATTTT. Its translation is CASSETGRYSGNTIYF.

This clone is a singleton in its sample. V and J are TRBV2 and TRBJ2-7; a possible D gene is TRBD1 (5 bases). Trimming removed 6 bases from V and 3 bases from J, with 18 bases in between. CDR1 is SNHLY and CDR2 is FYNNEI in the germline V gene. This CDR3 spans 15 amino acids. In nucleotides, the CDR3 is TGTGCCAGCAGCCAGGAGATGGGGCAGGGCTACGAGCAGTACTTC. Encoded protein: CASSQEMGQGYEQYF.